What follows are 16 T cell receptor beta chains derived from one specimen sequenced in a study of identical twins. TCRdb independently ran MiXCR on the 5' RACE reads; one entry per CDR3 protein. Here the sample spans about 690,000 distinct CDR3 sequences, 5.5% to 6.5% being singletons. Input material: naive T cells sorted from blood. These receptors all come from a man younger than 35 in good health.

This clonotype was counted many times. The rearrangement joins TRBV6-2 or TRBV6-3 to TRBJ1-1; D is undetermined. The germline gives CDR1 MNHEY, CDR2 SVGEGT. V lost 3 bases to trimming and J lost 0 bases, with 8 bases between them. The CDR3 contains 14 residues. The CDR3 region is CASSYRKMNTEAFF. The CDR3 DNA reads as TGTGCCAGCAGTTATAGAAAAATGAACACTGAAGCTTTCTTT.

This clonotype was counted at least ten times. The CDR3 region is CASTVQGPQETQYF. The CDR3 DNA reads as TGTGCCAGCACAGTGCAGGGACCCCAAGAGACCCAGTACTTC. The chain links TRBV12-3 or TRBV12-4 to TRBJ2-5; D assignment may be TRBD1 or TRBD2 (5 bases each). The CDR3 loop spans 14 amino acids. Trimming took 7 bases from V and 1 from J, leaving 13 bases between them.

The chain is built from TRBV9 and TRBJ2-3; 7 positions match TRBD2. The germline gives CDR1 SGDLS, CDR2 YYNGEE. The CDR3 has 15 residues. The trim removed 7 bases at V and 2 bases at J, leaving 10 bases unmatched. CDR3 bases: TGTGCCAGCTGCGGGGGACTTCTCAACACAGATACGCAGTATTTT. Its translation: CASCGGLLNTDTQYF.

Ten or more counts support this clonotype. CDR3 loop: CASSQRNTIYF. The CDR3 nucleotides are TGTGCCAGCAGCCAACGTAACACCATATATTTT. The genes are TRBV14 and TRBJ1-3; D not certain. Per the germline V gene, CDR1 is SGHDN and CDR2 is FVKESK. V lost 2 bases and J 7 bases, leaving 3 bases between the germline ends. CDR3 length equals 11 residues.

The gene calls are TRBV7-2 and TRBJ1-1, with D possibly matching TRBD1 (6 bases). The CDR3 covers 11 residues. Per germline, CDR1 SGHTA and CDR2 FQGNSA. Trimming cost V 6 bases and J 9 bases, with 11 bases left between them. In nucleotides, the CDR3 is TGTGCCAGCAGACCCGGACAGCAAGCTTTCTTT. This gives the protein CASRPGQQAFF. The full variable domain, its missing parts supplied by reference TRBV7-2 and TRBJ1-1, is GAGVSQSPSNKVTEKGKDVELRCDPISGHTALYWYRQSLGQGLEFLIYFQGNSAPDKSGLPSDRFSAERTGGSVSTLTIQRTQQEDSAVYLCASRPGQQAFFGQGTRLTVV.

Many counts were recorded for this clonotype. This chain joins TRBV29-1 and TRBJ2-1; D not resolved. This CDR3 region has 10 residues. The germline V gene encodes CDR1 SQVTM and CDR2 ANQGSEA. Between the trimmed V and J ends, which lost 4 bases and 9 bases, there was a span of 7 bases. The CDR3 protein is CSVANIEQFF. CDR3 coding DNA: TGCAGCGTTGCTAATATTGAGCAGTTCTTC.

This clonotype was counted only a few times. The chain joins TRBV30 to TRBJ2-1; 12 bases map to TRBD2. V lost 3 bases to trimming and J lost 9 bases; unmatched junction nucleotides: 6. CDR3 size: 14 residues. Germline loops: CDR1 GTSNPN, CDR2 SVGIG (reference sequence). In nucleotides, the CDR3 is TGTGCCTGGAGCGTCGCTAGCGGGAGGGCTGAGCAGTTCTTC. Translated: CAWSVASGRAEQFF.

The genes are TRBV29-1 and TRBJ2-7, with TRBD2 identical over 8 bases. The length of the CDR3 is 15 residues. V trimming: 7 bases; J trimming: 3 bases; junction bases outside the gene matches: 14. CDR1 and CDR2 (germline): SQVTM, ANQGSEA. The CDR3 DNA reads as TGCAGCGGAGGATTTTCTAGCGGGTGGAACTACGAGCAGTACTTC. Protein: CSGGFSSGWNYEQYF.

This clonotype was counted many times. CDR3 bases: TGTGCCAGCGGGAACTTCAATGAGCAGTTCTTC. As protein: CASGNFNEQFF. The V call is TRBV28, the J call TRBJ2-1; D is undetermined. Germline V gene lookup returns CDR1 MDHEN and CDR2 SYDVKM. V lost 8 bases to trimming and J lost 6 bases, with 8 bases between them. The CDR3 is 11 residues long.

This clonotype was seen only a few times. Here the CDR3 reads CATSRGGGGTYEQYF. Written as DNA, the CDR3 is TGTGCCACCAGCAGAGGGGGAGGGGGGACCTACGAGCAGTACTTC. The chain combines TRBV15 with TRBJ2-7; TRBD2 is a possible D gene (7 bases). CDR3 length equals 15 residues. The V end was cut by 1 base, the J end by 2 bases, with 12 bases between. Germline V gives CDR1 LNHNV, CDR2 YYDKDF (reference sequence).

This clonotype was recorded many times. The V and J genes are TRBV12-3 or TRBV12-4 and TRBJ1-2; a weak D match, TRBD1 (6 bases). Trimming removed 8 bases from V and 5 bases from J, with 9 bases in between. The CDR3 loop spans 11 amino acids. Written as DNA, the CDR3 is TGTGCCAGCGGTACAGGGTATGGCTACACCTTC. Translation gives CASGTGYGYTF.

The table lists this clonotype with many counts. The chain is built from TRBV11-2 and TRBJ2-7; D is tentatively TRBD1 or TRBD2 (5 bases each). CDR1 is SGHAT, CDR2 FQNNGV, per germline. Trimming cost V 5 bases and J 3 bases, with 11 bases left between them. CDR3 size: 13 residues. Here the CDR3 DNA reads TGTGCCAGCAGCCCGGGACCGTTCTACGAGCAGTACTTC. It encodes CASSPGPFYEQYF.

The table lists this clonotype with a few counts. The V and J genes are TRBV3-1 and TRBJ1-3; TRBD1 is a possible D gene (5 bases). This CDR3 spans 15 amino acids. With 4 bases removed from V and 0 bases from J, the gap between germline ends came to 10 bases. Germline CDR1 reads LGHDT; CDR2 reads YNNKEL (reference sequence). CDR3 coding DNA: TGTGCCAGCAGCCGCGGGGCCGCCTCTGGAAACACCATATATTTT. It specifies CASSRGAASGNTIYF. Looking up the rest from reference TRBV3-1 and TRBJ1-3 gives the full variable domain: DTAVSQTPKYLVTQMGNDKSIKCEQNLGHDTMYWYKQDSKKFLKIMFSYNNKELIINETVPNRFSPKSPDKAHLNLHINSLELGDSAVYFCASSRGAASGNTIYFGEGSWLTVV.

J is TRBJ2-5 and V is TRBV7-2; D unresolved. V was shortened by 5 bases and J by 5 bases, with 18 bases between the two germline ends. Germline assignment: CDR1 SGHTA and CDR2 FQGNSA. This CDR3 is 15 amino acids long. CDR3 nucleotides: TGTGCCAGCAGCCCCCCGGGTTCACACGGGGAGACCCAGTACTTC. This sequence encodes CASSPPGSHGETQYF.

This clonotype showed up many times. The DNA for the CDR3 is TGTGCCAGCAGCTTAGCGACCCTACTAGGGGTGGGCACAGATACGCAGTATTTT. It yields the protein CASSLATLLGVGTDTQYF. This chain uses TRBV7-2 with TRBJ2-3; either TRBD1 or TRBD2 may supply D (5 bases each). The CDR3 totals 18 residues. CDR1 and CDR2 from the germline V gene are SGHTA and FQGNSA. The V end lost 0 bases, the J end lost 1 base, and 17 bases lay between the germline ends.

There are many counts of this clonotype. V usage is TRBV7-9 and J usage is TRBJ2-2; 8 bases match TRBD2. V trimming: 5 bases; J trimming: 3 bases; junction bases outside the gene matches: 8. The CDR3 extends over 16 amino acids. Germline CDR1 is SEHNR and CDR2 is FQNEAQ (reference sequence). CDR3 in amino acids: CASSQMGLEYTGELFF. CDR3 coding DNA: TGTGCCAGCAGCCAGATGGGACTAGAATACACCGGGGAGCTGTTTTTT.